The 4 T cell receptor beta chains below come from one sample, sequenced in a study of radiotherapy plus CTLA-4 blockade in lung cancer. TCRdb keeps only in-frame clones here, not all; method: immunoSEQ multiplex PCR. This table has about 88,000 clones, approximately 75% appearing once. Specimen: peripheral blood, collected from a patient treated with radiotherapy plus ipilimumab. Every receptor here comes from a human donor with non-small cell lung cancer that progressed on radiotherapy plus ipilimumab.

The chain employs TRBV10-3 and TRBJ1-4; 7 bases fit TRBD1. The CDR3 runs 16 residues. Germline-derived CDR1 and CDR2 are ENHRY and SYGVKD. With V trimmed by 2 bases and J by 8 bases, 11 bases remained unmatched. The CDR3 loop reads CAISETRTGGGEKLFF. The CDR3 bases are TGTGCCATCAGTGAGACCCGGACAGGAGGAGGCGAAAAACTGTTTTTT.

In its sample, this clone was seen once. The chain carries TRBV11-3 and TRBJ2-7, with 7 bases that match TRBD2. Losses at the gene ends were 1 base for V and 7 bases for J; bases not matched to a gene: 4. From germline, CDR1 is SGHNT and CDR2 YENEEA. The CDR3 length is 13 residues. This CDR3 is CASSLAPGREQYF. For the CDR3, the DNA is TGTGCCAGCAGCTTAGCCCCCGGGAGGGAGCAGTACTTC.

This chain connects TRBV29-1 to TRBJ2-1; no firm D call. From germline, CDR1 is SQVTM and CDR2 ANQGSEA. The V end was cut by 3 bases, the J end by 0 bases, with 15 bases between. The CDR3 consists of 16 residues. The CDR3 DNA reads as TGCAGCGTTGACGGCCCGTACGTAAGCTCCTACAATGAGCAGTTCTTC. Translating gives CSVDGPYVSSYNEQFF.

The CDR3 here is CASTRERYTEAFF. The CDR3 region has the DNA TGTGCCAGTACCCGCGAGAGGTACACTGAAGCTTTCTTT. The V call is TRBV19, the J call TRBJ1-1; D unresolved. Germline CDR1 and CDR2: LNHDA and SQIVND (reference sequence). CDR3 length: 13 residues. Trimming left V 7 bases short and J 3 bases short, with 12 bases between.